This T cell receptor (beta chain) was found in a study of cytomegalovirus exposure and HLA in healthy donors. Study summary: Roughly 80 million unique TCRs from HLA-typed donors made up an early data release.

CDR1 is PRHDT, CDR2 FYEKMQ, per germline (reference sequence). This CDR3 has 15 residues. V gave up 5 bases and J gave up 5 bases; unmatched junction bases: 7. With 60 Vbeta and 13 Jbeta primers, the PCR was carried out. The table came from immunoSEQ multiplex PCR; TCRdb's copy has only in-frame clones and leaves some out. The sample yields some 150,000 clones, of which the top ten take up less than 3.5%. General study results and limits: About 90% or about 30% of the time was how often most TCR beta V segments were productive, according to an earlier analysis. In most subjects, TCR beta sequences reportedly gave accurate predictions of HLA-A and HLA-B alleles.

Healthy people donating bone marrow made up the donors. To note about this clone: Its antigen is as yet unknown.

The rearrangement links TRBV13 to TRBJ2-5, with 11 bases aligning to TRBD2. Sequenced: PBMCs. The origin of this receptor is a man aged 35 to 55 in good health and CMV-seronegative. The CDR3 reads CASSPLAGGGETQYF. CDR3 DNA sequence: TGTGCCAGCAGCCCCCTAGCGGGGGGCGGGGAGACCCAGTACTTC.